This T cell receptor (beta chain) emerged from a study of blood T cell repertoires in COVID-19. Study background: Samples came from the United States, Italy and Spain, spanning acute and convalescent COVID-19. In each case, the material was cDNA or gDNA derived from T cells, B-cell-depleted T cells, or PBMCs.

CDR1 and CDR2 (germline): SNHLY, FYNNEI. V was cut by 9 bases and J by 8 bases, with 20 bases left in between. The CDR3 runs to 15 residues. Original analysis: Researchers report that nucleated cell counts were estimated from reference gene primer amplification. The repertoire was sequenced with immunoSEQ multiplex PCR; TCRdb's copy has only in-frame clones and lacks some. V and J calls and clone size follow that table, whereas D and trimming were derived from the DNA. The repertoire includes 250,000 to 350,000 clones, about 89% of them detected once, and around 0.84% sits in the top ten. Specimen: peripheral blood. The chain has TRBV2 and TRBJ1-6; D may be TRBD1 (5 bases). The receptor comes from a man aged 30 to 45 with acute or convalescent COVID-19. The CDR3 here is CASRRGRVVDSPLHF. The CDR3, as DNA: TGTGCCAGTAGGAGGGGTAGGGTAGTGGATTCACCCCTCCACTTT.